This T cell receptor beta chain was recovered during a study of radiotherapy plus CTLA-4 blockade in lung cancer. In the case of this clone: Its cognate antigen is unknown.

Here immunoSEQ multiplex PCR was the method, and the copy in TCRdb shows in-frame clones only, minus some. This table holds around 80,000 clones, 74% found once. Findings and caveats of the study: Radiotherapy plus ipilimumab was followed by expansion in blood of tumor-derived TCR clones.

Participants had chemo-refractory metastatic non-small-cell lung cancer and were treated with focal radiation plus ipilimumab CTLA-4 blockade. This specimen consisted of peripheral blood, obtained from a patient treated with radiotherapy plus ipilimumab. This TCR came from a human donor with non-small cell lung cancer whose response to radiotherapy plus ipilimumab could not be evaluated.

The CDR3 DNA sequence: TGTGCCAGCAGCTTTTCAGGAAACACGGACACTGAAGCTTTCTTT. It encodes CASSFSGNTDTEAFF. The chain combines TRBV5-4 with TRBJ1-1; D remains unclear. Looked up from germline, CDR1 is SGHNT and CDR2 is YYREEE (reference sequence). The CDR3 has 15 amino acids. V was pared by 2 bases and J by 3 bases, with 14 bases between.